This T cell receptor beta chain was identified during a study of Graves' ophthalmopathy and Graves' hyperthyroidism. This clonotype has a count of ten or more. Reliance was placed on clinical symptoms, serum thyroxine, TRAb, thyroid ultrasound and orbital computed tomography for diagnosis. CDR1 and CDR2 from the germline V gene are MNHEY and SMNVEV (reference sequence). The CDR3 is 14 amino acids. The germline V and J ends were trimmed by 0 bases and 6 bases, with 12 bases remaining between them. Amplification of TCR beta CDR3 regions used RNA transcripts. Second-round multiplex PCR came after first-round RT-PCR with HTBI primers. TCRdb analysed the multiplex PCR reads with MiXCR anew, one entry per CDR3 protein. The table records nearly 400,000 distinct CDR3 sequences, around 19% of them present only once.

This receptor was obtained from a woman between 18 and 29 years old with Graves' ophthalmopathy. The V gene is TRBV27, the J gene TRBJ2-7; weak D call: TRBD1 (6 bases). The sequencing sample was made of peripheral blood. CDR3 nucleotide sequence: TGTGCCAGCAGTTTATCGACCAGGGGTTCCGAGCAGTACTTC. Its protein product is CASSLSTRGSEQYF.